What follows describes a single T cell receptor (beta chain). Its antigen is not identified. The sample belongs to a study of identifying expanded T cells in peripheral blood. Clones were sequenced by immunoSEQ multiplex PCR, and TCRdb holds only the in-frame ones, with some missing. The sample records 100,000 to 150,000 clones, more than 80% being singletons. Overall study findings and caveats: Across healthy donors, higher total template counts meant significantly greater roughly 2-week count variance. Over approximately two and four weeks, about 15 and 19 clones changed, versus roughly 1.2 between replicates.

Collection occurred without any documented infections or immune events in donors. V was cut by 5 bases and J by 1 base, with 12 bases left in between. Germline CDR1 is SGHTA and CDR2 is FQGNSA. The CDR3 has 16 amino acids. The sequencing input was blood. The source is a person aged 18-70 years in good health. The rearrangement joins TRBV7-2 to TRBJ2-6; a weak D match, TRBD1 (6 bases). The CDR3 loop reads CASSRRTDSGANVLTF. The CDR3 DNA reads TGTGCCAGCAGCAGACGGACAGATTCTGGGGCCAACGTCCTGACTTTC.